These 30 T cell receptor beta chains originate from one sample sequenced in a study of T cells in Graves' hyperthyroidism and ophthalmopathy. TCR beta CDR3 regions were amplified from RNA. HTBI primers were the set used in a first-round RT-PCR of the TCR CDR3. TCRdb re-called the multiplex PCR reads with MiXCR, one entry per CDR3 protein. The sample shows about 480,000 distinct CDR3 sequences, approximately 15% of them seen only once. The sequenced material came from blood. The receptors come from a woman aged 18-29 years with Graves' hyperthyroidism.

This chain joins TRBV10-1 and TRBJ1-5; D is uncertain. This CDR3 spans 13 amino acids. V was pared by 6 bases and J by 4 bases, with 10 bases between. Germline CDR1 WNHNN, CDR2 SYGVQD (reference sequence). CDR3 sequence (DNA): TGCGCCAGCAGCCAGACACCAAATCAGCCCCAGCATTTT. It codes for CASSQTPNQPQHF.

In this sample, this clonotype turned up a few times. This CDR3 reads CASSLGTAIYSNQPQHF. The CDR3, as DNA: TGTGCCAGTAGTCTCGGGACAGCCATCTATAGCAATCAGCCCCAGCATTTT. V usage is TRBV19 and J usage is TRBJ1-5, with 7 bases aligning to TRBD1. Germline lookup yields CDR1 LNHDA and CDR2 SQIVND (reference sequence). This CDR3 region has 17 residues. V lost 5 bases to trimming and J lost 0 bases; unmatched junction nucleotides: 10.

This clonotype was detected only a few times. J is TRBJ2-2 and V is TRBV19, with D maybe TRBD1 (6 bases). Germline CDR1 and CDR2: LNHDA and SQIVND (reference sequence). V was shortened by 7 bases and J by 2 bases, with 14 bases between the two germline ends. The CDR3 spans 15 residues. This chain's CDR3 is CASNGGRGNTGELFF. In DNA, the CDR3 is TGTGCCAGTAATGGGGGCAGGGGAAACACCGGGGAGCTGTTTTTT.

This clonotype was seen a few times. The chain links TRBV6-1 to TRBJ1-4, with 7 nucleotides matching TRBD1. Germline V gene sequence: CDR1 MNHNS, CDR2 SASEGT. The CDR3 consists of 15 residues. The J segment lost 1 base and the V segment lost 6 bases, leaving 5 bases of the junction unmatched. This chain's CDR3 is CASRGGGGTNEKLFF. The DNA for the CDR3 is TGTGCCAGCAGGGGAGGGGGCGGAACTAATGAAAAACTGTTTTTT.

V usage is TRBV9 and J usage is TRBJ1-1, with D perhaps matching TRBD1 (6 bases). This CDR3 contains 15 residues. The germline gives CDR1 SGDLS, CDR2 YYNGEE. V dropped 1 base and J dropped 3 bases, with 13 bases sitting between them. The CDR3 is CASSVRGGGYTEAFF. The CDR3, as DNA: TGTGCCAGCAGCGTAAGGGGGGGGGGGTACACTGAAGCTTTCTTT.

There are many counts of this clonotype. The rearrangement uses TRBV5-1 and TRBJ1-2, with D possibly TRBD1 on 5 matching bases. There are 14 residues in the CDR3. Looked up from germline, CDR1 is SGHRS and CDR2 is YFSETQ. V was trimmed by 3 bases and J by 6 bases, leaving 15 bases between them. The CDR3 nucleotides are TGCGCCAGCAGCTCCACAGGAGGAGTTGATGGCTACACCTTC. Its translation: CASSSTGGVDGYTF.

This clonotype appeared a few times. V and J are TRBV24-1 and TRBJ2-2; D remains ambiguous. The CDR3 totals 17 residues. Germline V lookup: CDR1 KGHDR, CDR2 SFDVKD. Trimming pared 3 bases from V and 0 bases from J, leaving 13 bases between. CDR3 loop: CATSDGTGSANTGELFF. The CDR3 DNA sequence: TGTGCCACCAGTGATGGAACGGGCAGTGCGAACACCGGGGAGCTGTTTTTT.

This clonotype showed up many times. This chain uses TRBV28 with TRBJ2-7; 8 positions match TRBD1. The CDR3 has 14 amino acids. Germline V gene sequence: CDR1 MDHEN, CDR2 SYDVKM. V shed 7 bases, J shed 3 bases, and the junction held 8 bases outside the gene matches. CDR3 sequence (DNA): TGTGCCAGCACCACGGGACAGGACGACTACGAGCAGTACTTC. Encoded protein: CASTTGQDDYEQYF.

This chain links TRBV6-1 with TRBJ2-1; D tentatively reads TRBD1 or TRBD2 (6 bases each). This CDR3 spans 13 amino acids. CDR1 MNHNS and CDR2 SASEGT come from the germline V gene. V was clipped by 2 bases and J by 5 bases, with 7 bases between them. CDR3 in amino acids: CASSERGDNEQFF. CDR3 nucleotide sequence: TGTGCCAGCAGTGAAAGGGGGGACAATGAGCAGTTCTTC.

V gene TRBV7-9 combines with J gene TRBJ2-2, with TRBD1 as a possible D gene (6 bases). Germline values: CDR1 SEHNR, CDR2 FQNEAQ (reference sequence). The CDR3 contains 16 residues. Trimming left V 4 bases short and J 1 base short, with 13 bases between. CDR3 in amino acids: CASSSTRDMNTGELFF. The CDR3 DNA follows: TGTGCCAGCAGCTCAACAAGGGACATGAACACCGGGGAGCTGTTTTTT. Using reference TRBV7-9 and TRBJ2-2 for the parts outside the CDR3, the full variable domain is DTGVSQNPRHKITKRGQNVTFRCDPISEHNRLYWYRQTLGQGPEFLTYFQNEAQLEKSRLLSDRFSAERPKGSFSTLEIQRTEQGDSAMYLCASSSTRDMNTGELFFGEGSRLTVL.

V is TRBV5-1 and J is TRBJ1-3, with D possibly being TRBD1 (5 bases). Germline V CDR1 and CDR2: SGHRS, YFSETQ. The ends were cut back, 0 bases at V and 0 bases at J, with 13 bases in the middle. The CDR3 length is 17 residues. CDR3 in DNA: TGCGCCAGCAGCTTGGCGGGGCCCCACTTCTCTGGAAACACCATATATTTT. This sequence encodes CASSLAGPHFSGNTIYF.

The DNA for the CDR3 is TGTGCCAGTAGTCCCCCCCGTGGGACCAACACCGGGGAGCTGTTTTTT. Its translation is CASSPPRGTNTGELFF. The genes are TRBV19 and TRBJ2-2, with D perhaps assigned TRBD1 or TRBD2 (5 bases each). The CDR3 runs 16 residues. Looked up from germline, CDR1 is LNHDA and CDR2 is SQIVND (reference sequence). V shed 5 bases and J shed 2 bases, with 15 bases lying between them.

This clonotype was counted many times. The V gene is TRBV2, the J gene TRBJ2-1; D is possibly TRBD2 (7 bases). In germline, CDR1 is SNHLY, CDR2 FYNNEI. The CDR3 has 16 amino acids. V shed 1 base and J shed 5 bases, with 15 bases lying between them. CDR3 DNA: TGTGCCAGCAGTGAAGGAGGGGGGGGTTCTCACAATGAGCAGTTCTTC. Translating it yields CASSEGGGGSHNEQFF.

This clonotype was recorded at least ten times. The J gene is TRBJ2-3, the V gene TRBV9; D unresolved. Germline CDR1 reads SGDLS; CDR2 reads YYNGEE. CDR3 length: 15 amino acids. Trimming left V 0 bases short and J 1 base short, with 9 bases between. This chain's CDR3 is CASSVGVTGTDTQYF. In nucleotides, the CDR3 is TGTGCCAGCAGCGTAGGTGTAACCGGCACAGATACGCAGTATTTT.

This clonotype was found many times. The chain employs TRBV11-3 and TRBJ2-3; no clear D. Trimming took 1 base from V and 2 from J, leaving 13 bases between them. The CDR3 is made up of 16 amino acids. Per the germline V gene, CDR1 is SGHNT and CDR2 is YENEEA. CDR3 nucleotide sequence: TGTGCCAGCAGCTTAGGGCCCACCCCGTCCACAGATACGCAGTATTTT. Its translation: CASSLGPTPSTDTQYF.

The chain uses TRBV11-2 and TRBJ2-2, with TRBD2 identical over 12 bases. Germline lookup yields CDR1 SGHAT and CDR2 FQNNGV. Trimming cost V 5 bases and J 4 bases; bases outside gene matches: 5. The CDR3 contains 16 residues. The CDR3 is CASSLRTSGTTGELFF. CDR3 nucleotides: TGTGCCAGCAGCCTGCGGACTAGCGGGACCACCGGGGAGCTGTTTTTT.

V and J are TRBV5-1 and TRBJ1-1; maybe TRBD1 (6 bases). The germline CDR1 and CDR2 sequences are SGHRS and YFSETQ. The CDR3 runs to 15 residues. Trimming took 5 bases from V and 0 from J, leaving 14 bases between them. This chain's CDR3 is CASSIGQTMNTEAFF. CDR3 DNA sequence: TGCGCCAGCAGTATCGGACAGACAATGAACACTGAAGCTTTCTTT.

The rearrangement joins TRBV3-1 to TRBJ2-2; D might be TRBD1 (5 bases). Per germline, CDR1 LGHDT and CDR2 YNNKEL (reference sequence). This CDR3 comprises 16 residues. Trimming left V 0 bases short and J 5 bases short, with 13 bases between. In DNA, the CDR3 is TGTGCCAGCAGCCAAGATGACCGCTACAGGACCGGGGAGCTGTTTTTT. As protein: CASSQDDRYRTGELFF.

About this clonotype itself: Being one base from a much bigger clone, this may be a read error. The rearrangement uses TRBV11-2 and TRBJ1-1, with 12 bases matching TRBD1. The CDR3 consists of 14 residues. The V gene end was trimmed by 7 bases and the J gene end by 7 bases; junction bases not matched to a gene: 7. Germline CDR1 and CDR2: SGHAT and FQNNGV. The CDR3 loop is CASNRGQGASEAFF. Written as DNA, the CDR3 is TGTGCCAGCAACAGGGGACAGGGGGCAAGTGAAGCTTTCTTT.

There are many counts of this clonotype. The rearrangement links TRBV13 to TRBJ2-2, with 7 bases matching TRBD1. Germline V lookup: CDR1 PRHDT, CDR2 FYEKMQ (reference sequence). V lost 1 base to trimming and J lost 5 bases; unmatched junction nucleotides: 16. CDR3 length: 19 residues. CDR3 bases: TGTGCCAGCAGCTTAGAAGAAGGCATGGGGCAGGGGGTAACCGGGGAGCTGTTTTTT. This translates into CASSLEEGMGQGVTGELFF.

This clonotype was seen a handful of times. The gene calls are TRBV4-1 and TRBJ2-1, with 8 bases that match TRBD2. The length of the CDR3 is 15 residues. Germline V lookup: CDR1 MGHRA, CDR2 YSYEKL. Trimming at V came to 0 bases and at J to 13 bases, leaving 11 bases not matched to a gene. The CDR3: CASSQDHVAGSSQFF. Written as DNA, the CDR3 is TGCGCCAGCAGCCAAGATCATGTAGCGGGATCTTCCCAGTTCTTC.

This clonotype has ten or more counts. The CDR3 is CASSSQGRGQPQHF. The CDR3 region has the DNA TGTGCCAGCAGCTCGCAGGGGAGAGGTCAGCCCCAGCATTTT. The V gene is TRBV13, the J gene TRBJ1-5, with D possibly TRBD1 on 6 matching bases. Germline lookup yields CDR1 PRHDT and CDR2 FYEKMQ (reference sequence). The germline V and J ends were trimmed by 4 bases and 6 bases, with 13 bases remaining between them. The CDR3 is 14 amino acids.

This clonotype came up many times. The CDR3 sequence: CASSEAASAQNTEAFF. The CDR3 DNA reads as TGTGCCAGCAGTGAAGCTGCGTCAGCCCAGAACACTGAAGCTTTCTTT. The chain employs TRBV2 and TRBJ1-1, with unresolved D. The CDR3 contains 16 residues. Trimming took 0 bases from V and 1 from J, leaving 12 bases between them. Germline-derived CDR1 and CDR2 are SNHLY and FYNNEI.

The V gene is TRBV4-2, the J gene TRBJ2-5, with 10 bases lining up with TRBD1. V trimming: 5 bases; J trimming: 9 bases; junction bases outside the gene matches: 12. The germline gives CDR1 LGHNA, CDR2 YNFKEQ. This CDR3 comprises 15 residues. The CDR3 DNA follows: TGTGCCAGCAGCGAACCCGGGACAGGGGAAGACCCCCAGTACTTC. Translating it yields CASSEPGTGEDPQYF.

The V and J genes are TRBV7-2 and TRBJ2-4, with 7 bases identical to TRBD2. After removal of 5 bases from V and 1 base from J, the junction contained 5 bases not matched to a gene. Germline V gives CDR1 SGHTA, CDR2 FQGNSA. CDR3 length: 15 amino acids. The CDR3 sequence: CASSMREFAKNIQYF. CDR3 nucleotide sequence: TGTGCCAGCAGCATGCGGGAGTTTGCCAAAAACATTCAGTACTTC.

There are many counts of this clonotype. This sequence joins TRBV2 and TRBJ1-4, with 8 nucleotides matching TRBD1. This CDR3 contains 13 residues. Germline lookup yields CDR1 SNHLY and CDR2 FYNNEI. The trim removed 2 bases at V and 11 bases at J, leaving 4 bases unmatched. The CDR3 spells CASSETDRGKLFF. CDR3 bases: TGTGCCAGCAGTGAAACCGACAGGGGTAAACTGTTTTTT.

This clonotype was detected only a few times. V and J are TRBV25-1 and TRBJ2-1; TRBD1 is a possible D gene (5 bases). This CDR3 comprises 12 residues. Germline loops: CDR1 MGHDK, CDR2 SYGVNS. Trimming took 4 bases from V and 7 from J, leaving 8 bases between them. The CDR3 is CASSVRDNEQFF. CDR3 bases: TGTGCCAGCAGTGTCAGGGATAATGAGCAGTTCTTC.

The rearrangement joins TRBV5-5 to TRBJ1-6, with 7 positions matching TRBD1. V lost 3 bases and J lost 5; bases outside the gene matches: 5. Germline lookup yields CDR1 SGHKS and CDR2 YYEKEE (reference sequence). This CDR3 has 15 amino acids. The CDR3 loop is CASSSRDSNNSPLHF. In DNA, the CDR3 is TGTGCCAGCAGCTCCCGGGACAGTAATAATTCACCCCTCCACTTT.

This clonotype was seen at least ten times. The gene calls are TRBV24-1 and TRBJ1-4; maybe TRBD1 (5 bases). V shed 6 bases and J shed 5 bases, with 12 bases lying between them. CDR3 length equals 14 residues. Germline lookup yields CDR1 KGHDR and CDR2 SFDVKD. The CDR3 here is CATSRAGKNEKLFF. CDR3 in DNA: TGTGCCACCAGTAGGGCAGGGAAGAATGAAAAACTGTTTTTT.

The table lists this clonotype with many counts. The chain joins TRBV7-8 to TRBJ1-1; 7 bases fit TRBD1. Germline V gene data show CDR1 as SGHVS and CDR2 as FQNEAQ. The CDR3 consists of 17 residues. V dropped 5 bases and J dropped 3; count of bases not matched to a gene: 15. CDR3 region: CASSPQPDRRTHTEAFF. The CDR3 DNA follows: TGTGCCAGCAGCCCCCAACCGGACAGGCGAACACACACTGAAGCTTTCTTT.